This section outlines one TCR beta chain sequence together with its context. Its antigen is not known. The data belong to a study of T cells in Graves' hyperthyroidism and ophthalmopathy. Whole-study findings and limits: Ophthalmopathy was identified by the model a median roughly 6.5 months ahead of onset.

The ends were cut back, 1 base at V and 2 bases at J, with 15 bases in the middle. The CDR3 loop spans 16 amino acids. Per germline, CDR1 SEHNR and CDR2 FQNEAQ (reference sequence). Amplification targeted TCR beta CDR3 regions from RNA transcripts. An initial round of RT-PCR targeting the TCR CDR3 relied on the HTBI primer set. Each CDR3 protein gets one entry after TCRdb re-called the multiplex PCR reads with MiXCR. The sample contains 540,000 or so distinct CDR3 sequences, under 60% of which appear only once. The TCR was taken from an adult woman with Graves' disease, either hyperthyroidism or ophthalmopathy (not recorded which). The sequenced sample consisted of peripheral blood or thyroid tissue (not recorded which). The rearrangement joins TRBV7-9 to TRBJ2-7; D is possibly TRBD1 or TRBD2 (7 bases each). CDR3 DNA: TGTGCCAGCAGCTTAGGGACAGGCGGGGGACCCTACGAGCAGTACTTC. Translating it yields CASSLGTGGGPYEQYF.